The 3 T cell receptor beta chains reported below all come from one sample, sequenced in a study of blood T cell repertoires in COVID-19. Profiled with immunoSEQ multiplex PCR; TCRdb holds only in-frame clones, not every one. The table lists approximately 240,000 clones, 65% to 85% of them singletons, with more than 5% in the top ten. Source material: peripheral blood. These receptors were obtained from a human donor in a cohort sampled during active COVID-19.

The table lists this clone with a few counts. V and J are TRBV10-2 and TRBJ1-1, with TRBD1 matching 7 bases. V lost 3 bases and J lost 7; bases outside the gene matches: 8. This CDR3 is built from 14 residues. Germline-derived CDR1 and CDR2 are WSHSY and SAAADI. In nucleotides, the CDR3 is TGCGCCAGCAGTGATCCCGGGACAGAGATTGAAGCTTTCTTT. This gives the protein CASSDPGTEIEAFF.

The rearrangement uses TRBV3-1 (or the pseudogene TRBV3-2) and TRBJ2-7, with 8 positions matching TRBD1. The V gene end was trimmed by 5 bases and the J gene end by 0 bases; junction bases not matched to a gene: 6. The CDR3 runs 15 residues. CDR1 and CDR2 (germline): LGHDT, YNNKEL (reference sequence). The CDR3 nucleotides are TGTGCCAGCAGCGGGACAGGAATTAGCTCCTACGAGCAGTACTTC. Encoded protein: CASSGTGISSYEQYF.

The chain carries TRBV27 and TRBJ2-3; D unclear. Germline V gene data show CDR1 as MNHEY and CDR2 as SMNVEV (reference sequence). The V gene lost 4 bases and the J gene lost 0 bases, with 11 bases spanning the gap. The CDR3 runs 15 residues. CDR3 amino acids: CASSSLVESTDTQYF. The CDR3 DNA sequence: TGTGCCAGCAGTTCCCTTGTGGAGAGCACAGATACGCAGTATTTT.